Listed below are T cell receptor beta chains from one sample, sequenced in a study of HIV-infected children after antiretroviral therapy interruption. One entry per CDR3 protein, called by TCRdb with MiXCR from the 3' RACE reads. The profile shows under 50,000 distinct CDR3 sequences, 4.3% of them singletons. The source was CD45RA+ CD4+ T cells from PBMCs, pooled from several time points, collected from a donor given antiretroviral therapy, either interrupted or continuous. The receptors here all came from a pool of human donors with HIV. Both conserved end residues are part of each CDR3. D genes are given only for firm matches. Size is stated for part of the rows, as once, few or many counts, or as a class when the clone is expanded.

>-|TRBJ2-7|14|TRBV10-3|few
CAISELGTEDGQYF
TGTGCCATCAGTGAGTTAGGGACGGAAGACGGGCAGTACTTC
>-|TRBJ1-5|14|TRBV24-1|many
CATSDLTGNQPQHF
TGTGCCACCAGTGATTTGACAGGGAATCAGCCCCAGCATTTT
>TRBD2|TRBJ2-2|18|TRBV6-5|many
CASSYSGLAGVSTGELFF
TGTGCCAGCAGTTACTCTGGACTAGCGGGGGTCAGCACCGGGGAGCTGTTTTTT
>TRBD1|TRBJ1-6|15|TRBV20-1|many
CSASSGTGGNSPLHF
TGCAGTGCTAGCTCCGGGACAGGGGGGAATTCACCCCTCCACTTT
>TRBD1|TRBJ1-6|15|TRBV6-4|many
CASSDSTRGNSPLHF
TGTGCCAGCAGTGACTCGACCAGGGGGAATTCACCCCTCCACTTT
>TRBD1|TRBJ1-2|17|TRBV27|many
CASSQKASGTGVYGYTF
TGTGCCAGCAGCCAAAAAGCCTCCGGGACAGGGGTATATGGCTACACCTTC
>-|TRBJ2-7|13|TRBV29-1|-
CSFMRQGPYEQYF
TGCAGCTTCATGCGTCAGGGACCCTACGAGCAGTACTTC
>-|TRBJ1-2|11|TRBV20-1|medium-sized
CSARGVGGYTF
TGCAGTGCTAGGGGAGTCGGAGGCTACACCTTC
>-|TRBJ2-2|14|TRBV6-1|many
CASSSPGSTGELFF
TGTGCCAGCAGTTCCCCGGGGAGCACCGGGGAGCTGTTTTTT
>-|TRBJ1-2|13|TRBV19|many
CASSMEHLYGYTF
TGTGCCAGTAGTATGGAACACCTCTATGGCTACACCTTC